These 15 T cell receptor beta chains came from one sample sequenced in a study of cytomegalovirus exposure and HLA in healthy donors (dated by TCRdb to 2017 to 2019). The library was made by the immunoSEQ multiplex PCR assay. The multiplex PCR relied on a mix of 60 forward primers for TCR Vbeta segments and 13 reverse primers for TCR Jbeta segments. The table was pulled from immuneACCESS by TCRdb, which kept in-frame rearrangements only. Such tables lose some clones; where checked, under half of the loss comes from unresolved V genes, and the rest has no known cause. This sample has tens of thousands of clones in its table, and approximately 80% of those were observed once. The ten top clones hold about 3.6% of the sample. The sequencing input was PBMCs. The receptors were gathered from a woman aged 18-29 years in good health and CMV-seronegative.

This clone has only a few counts. The chain couples TRBV6-6 to TRBJ1-1, with D hard to call. CDR3 length equals 14 residues. CDR1 is MNHNY and CDR2 is SVGAGI in the germline V gene (reference sequence). The CDR3 DNA follows: TGTGCAGTAAAACTCGGAGGTGTGGGCACTGAAGCTTTCTTT. Protein sequence: CAVKLGGVGTEAFF.

The gene calls are TRBV7-5 and TRBJ2-5; TRBD2 is taken as the D call from the table, unchecked against the DNA. TRBV7-5 has pseudogene status. This CDR3 region has 16 residues. The CDR3 DNA follows: TGTGCCAGAAGCCAAAGTGTAGCGGGAGGAAAAGAGACCCAGTACTTC. It is translated as CARSQSVAGGKETQYF.

The chain employs TRBV7-9 and TRBJ2-1; D might be TRBD2 (7 bases). V was trimmed by 5 bases and J by 7 bases, leaving 18 bases between them. Germline lookup yields CDR1 SEHNR and CDR2 FQNEAQ (reference sequence). CDR3 length equals 15 residues. The CDR3: CASSTWGGLGNEQFF. Written as DNA, the CDR3 is TGTGCCAGCAGCACCTGGGGGGGCCTGGGGAATGAGCAGTTCTTC.

The CDR3 reads CASSETGGIETQYF. The CDR3 nucleotides read TGTGCCAGCAGTGAGACAGGGGGCATAGAGACCCAGTACTTC. The chain combines TRBV28 with TRBJ2-5; 10 bases line up with TRBD1. Unmatched junction bases numbered 4, after V lost 5 bases and J lost 4 bases. The CDR3 is 14 residues long. Germline V gene lookup returns CDR1 MDHEN and CDR2 SYDVKM.

The V call is TRBV6-4, the J call TRBJ1-6, with no clear D. Deletions cut 3 bases from V and 7 bases from J, with 13 bases between. This CDR3 region has 15 residues. From germline, CDR1 is MRHNA and CDR2 SNTAGT. The CDR3 sequence is CASSETDFSNSPLHF. The CDR3 region has the DNA TGTGCCAGCAGTGAAACGGACTTTTCAAATTCACCCCTCCACTTT.

The chain couples TRBV6-4 to TRBJ2-1, with D tentatively TRBD1 (5 bases). Germline lookup yields CDR1 MRHNA and CDR2 SNTAGT. V was trimmed by 4 bases and J by 2 bases, leaving 12 bases between them. The CDR3 length is 15 residues. CDR3 coding DNA: TGTGCCAGCAGTGTACAAGGGGATACCTACAATGAGCAGTTCTTC. Its translation: CASSVQGDTYNEQFF.

This sequence joins TRBV15 and TRBJ2-7; tentatively, D is TRBD1 (6 bases). Germline values: CDR1 LNHNV, CDR2 YYDKDF (reference sequence). The CDR3 consists of 15 residues. V was cut by 1 base and J by 2 bases, with 12 bases left in between. As DNA, the CDR3 is TGTGCCACCAGCAGAGTTGGCAGGGGACCCTACGAGCAGTACTTC. Translated, it gives CATSRVGRGPYEQYF.

The chain is built from TRBV27 and TRBJ2-7; TRBD2 matches 10 bases. The V gene's germline CDR1 is MNHEY and CDR2 SMNVEV (reference sequence). There are 15 residues in the CDR3. V lost 6 bases and J lost 4; bases outside the gene matches: 9. The CDR3 protein is CASSQSGGAGYEQYF. The CDR3 bases are TGTGCCAGCAGCCAAAGCGGGGGGGCCGGGTACGAGCAGTACTTC.

This chain links TRBV11-2 with TRBJ2-5, with TRBD2 matching over 7 bases. CDR3 length equals 15 residues. The ends lost 5 bases at V and 7 bases at J; junction bases unmatched: 13. Per the germline V gene, CDR1 is SGHAT and CDR2 is FQNNGV. CDR3 sequence reads: CASSPEITSVVTQYF. The CDR3, as DNA: TGTGCCAGCAGCCCTGAGATTACTAGCGTTGTGACCCAGTACTTC.

The rearrangement links TRBV4-3 to TRBJ2-3; TRBD1 aligns across 7 bases. The CDR3 covers 16 residues. V gave up 2 bases and J gave up 0 bases; unmatched junction bases: 5. Germline V gene lookup returns CDR1 LGHNA and CDR2 YSLEER. The CDR3 loop is CASSQIGGQSTDTQYF. Written as DNA, the CDR3 is TGCGCCAGCAGCCAAATAGGGGGACAGAGCACAGATACGCAGTATTTT.

The V and J genes are TRBV10-3 and TRBJ1-3; D is ambiguous. V gave up 8 bases and J gave up 0 bases, with 14 bases separating them. The CDR3 has 15 amino acids. Germline loops: CDR1 ENHRY, CDR2 SYGVKD. The CDR3 sequence is CAIREEEYSGNTIYF. The DNA for the CDR3 is TGTGCCATCCGGGAGGAGGAATACTCTGGAAACACCATATATTTT.

Concerning this clone itself: At the DNA level, this CDR3 is encoded by other sequences in the same sample as well. The chain carries TRBV9 and TRBJ2-2; 8 bases are shared with TRBD2. In germline, CDR1 is SGDLS, CDR2 YYNGEE. The CDR3 has 15 amino acids. Germline trimming cut 0 bases from V and 4 bases from J; bases unmatched to any gene: 2. The CDR3 DNA reads as TGTGCCAGCAGCGTAGCGGGAGGGGTCACCGGGGAGCTGTTTTTT. This sequence encodes CASSVAGGVTGELFF.

The chain uses TRBV5-4 and TRBJ1-2; D may be TRBD1 (6 bases). The CDR3 extends over 15 amino acids. The germline V gene encodes CDR1 SGHNT and CDR2 YYREEE (reference sequence). V was cut by 0 bases and J by 2 bases, with 11 bases left in between. The CDR3 region is CASSLGTATNYGYTF. CDR3 DNA: TGTGCCAGCAGCTTGGGGACAGCCACGAACTATGGCTACACCTTC.

The chain links TRBV18 to TRBJ1-4; D gene ambiguous. The germline V and J ends were trimmed by 3 bases and 8 bases, with 10 bases remaining between them. The CDR3 contains 13 residues. Germline lookup yields CDR1 KGHSH and CDR2 LQKENI. The CDR3 DNA reads as TGTGCCAGCTCACCGTTGAGGGCCGAAAAACTGTTTTTT. It specifies CASSPLRAEKLFF. Full variable domain (rest looked up from reference TRBV18 and TRBJ1-4): NAGVMQNPRHLVRRRGQEARLRCSPMKGHSHVYWYRQLPEEGLKFMVYLQKENIIDESGMPKERFSAEFPKEGPSILRIQQVVRGDSAAYFCASSPLRAEKLFFGSGTQLSVL.

The chain has TRBV19 and TRBJ2-2; perhaps TRBD1 as D (6 bases). Trimming left V 2 bases short and J 4 bases short, with 17 bases between. The V gene's germline CDR1 is LNHDA and CDR2 SQIVND (reference sequence). The CDR3 has 17 amino acids. The CDR3 loop reads CASSIIFWTVSTGELFF. DNA of the CDR3: TGTGCCAGTAGTATAATTTTCTGGACAGTCTCCACCGGGGAGCTGTTTTTT. Full variable domain (remainder filled in from reference TRBV19 and TRBJ2-2): DGGITQSPKYLFRKEGQNVTLSCEQNLNHDAMYWYRQDPGQGLRLIYYSQIVNDFQKGDIAEGYSVSREKKESFPLTVTSAQKNPTAFYLCASSIIFWTVSTGELFFGEGSRLTVL.